Sequencing of this T cell receptor (beta chain) was carried out in a study of blood T cell repertoires in COVID-19. In the study overall: Samples of COVID-19 (acute and convalescent) were obtained from the United States, Italy and Spain.

Researchers sorted participants into cohorts using their self-reported clinical history. Cohort 3 donors counted as recovered after two negative PCRs, clearance, or resolved symptoms. Germline V gene data show CDR1 as MNHEY and CDR2 as SVGAGI. The CDR3 contains 14 residues. The germline V and J ends were trimmed by 4 bases and 3 bases, with 13 bases remaining between them. Study processing details: Estimation of nucleated cell counts was performed using reference gene primer amplification. Data came from immunoSEQ multiplex PCR; TCRdb stores just in-frame clones and leaves some out. V, J and clone size were drawn from that table, and D and trimming were deduced from the DNA. There are 300,000 to 400,000 clones in the sample; over 80% occur only once, and 5% to 6% lies in the top ten.

This TCR was sampled from a man aged 30 to 45 who had recovered from COVID-19. The sequencing sample was made of PBMCs or T cells enriched from blood (not recorded which). The chain joins TRBV6-5 to TRBJ2-7; TRBD1 might be the D (5 bases). In nucleotides, the CDR3 is TGTGCCAGCAGTTGGGGCAGGACGAACTACGAGCAGTACTTC. This sequence encodes CASSWGRTNYEQYF.